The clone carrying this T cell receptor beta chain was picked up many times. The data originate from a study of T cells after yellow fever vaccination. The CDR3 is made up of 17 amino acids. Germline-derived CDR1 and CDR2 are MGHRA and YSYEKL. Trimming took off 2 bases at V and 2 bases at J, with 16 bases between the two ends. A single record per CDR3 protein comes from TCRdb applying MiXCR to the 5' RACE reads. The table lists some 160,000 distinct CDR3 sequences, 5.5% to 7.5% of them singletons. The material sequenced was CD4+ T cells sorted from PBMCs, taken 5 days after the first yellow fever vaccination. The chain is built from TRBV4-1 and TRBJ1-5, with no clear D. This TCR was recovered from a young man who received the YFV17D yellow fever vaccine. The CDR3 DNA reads TGCGCCAGCAGCCAACTTTATATCTCCGGCGGCAATCAGCCCCAGCATTTT. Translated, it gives CASSQLYISGGNQPQHF.